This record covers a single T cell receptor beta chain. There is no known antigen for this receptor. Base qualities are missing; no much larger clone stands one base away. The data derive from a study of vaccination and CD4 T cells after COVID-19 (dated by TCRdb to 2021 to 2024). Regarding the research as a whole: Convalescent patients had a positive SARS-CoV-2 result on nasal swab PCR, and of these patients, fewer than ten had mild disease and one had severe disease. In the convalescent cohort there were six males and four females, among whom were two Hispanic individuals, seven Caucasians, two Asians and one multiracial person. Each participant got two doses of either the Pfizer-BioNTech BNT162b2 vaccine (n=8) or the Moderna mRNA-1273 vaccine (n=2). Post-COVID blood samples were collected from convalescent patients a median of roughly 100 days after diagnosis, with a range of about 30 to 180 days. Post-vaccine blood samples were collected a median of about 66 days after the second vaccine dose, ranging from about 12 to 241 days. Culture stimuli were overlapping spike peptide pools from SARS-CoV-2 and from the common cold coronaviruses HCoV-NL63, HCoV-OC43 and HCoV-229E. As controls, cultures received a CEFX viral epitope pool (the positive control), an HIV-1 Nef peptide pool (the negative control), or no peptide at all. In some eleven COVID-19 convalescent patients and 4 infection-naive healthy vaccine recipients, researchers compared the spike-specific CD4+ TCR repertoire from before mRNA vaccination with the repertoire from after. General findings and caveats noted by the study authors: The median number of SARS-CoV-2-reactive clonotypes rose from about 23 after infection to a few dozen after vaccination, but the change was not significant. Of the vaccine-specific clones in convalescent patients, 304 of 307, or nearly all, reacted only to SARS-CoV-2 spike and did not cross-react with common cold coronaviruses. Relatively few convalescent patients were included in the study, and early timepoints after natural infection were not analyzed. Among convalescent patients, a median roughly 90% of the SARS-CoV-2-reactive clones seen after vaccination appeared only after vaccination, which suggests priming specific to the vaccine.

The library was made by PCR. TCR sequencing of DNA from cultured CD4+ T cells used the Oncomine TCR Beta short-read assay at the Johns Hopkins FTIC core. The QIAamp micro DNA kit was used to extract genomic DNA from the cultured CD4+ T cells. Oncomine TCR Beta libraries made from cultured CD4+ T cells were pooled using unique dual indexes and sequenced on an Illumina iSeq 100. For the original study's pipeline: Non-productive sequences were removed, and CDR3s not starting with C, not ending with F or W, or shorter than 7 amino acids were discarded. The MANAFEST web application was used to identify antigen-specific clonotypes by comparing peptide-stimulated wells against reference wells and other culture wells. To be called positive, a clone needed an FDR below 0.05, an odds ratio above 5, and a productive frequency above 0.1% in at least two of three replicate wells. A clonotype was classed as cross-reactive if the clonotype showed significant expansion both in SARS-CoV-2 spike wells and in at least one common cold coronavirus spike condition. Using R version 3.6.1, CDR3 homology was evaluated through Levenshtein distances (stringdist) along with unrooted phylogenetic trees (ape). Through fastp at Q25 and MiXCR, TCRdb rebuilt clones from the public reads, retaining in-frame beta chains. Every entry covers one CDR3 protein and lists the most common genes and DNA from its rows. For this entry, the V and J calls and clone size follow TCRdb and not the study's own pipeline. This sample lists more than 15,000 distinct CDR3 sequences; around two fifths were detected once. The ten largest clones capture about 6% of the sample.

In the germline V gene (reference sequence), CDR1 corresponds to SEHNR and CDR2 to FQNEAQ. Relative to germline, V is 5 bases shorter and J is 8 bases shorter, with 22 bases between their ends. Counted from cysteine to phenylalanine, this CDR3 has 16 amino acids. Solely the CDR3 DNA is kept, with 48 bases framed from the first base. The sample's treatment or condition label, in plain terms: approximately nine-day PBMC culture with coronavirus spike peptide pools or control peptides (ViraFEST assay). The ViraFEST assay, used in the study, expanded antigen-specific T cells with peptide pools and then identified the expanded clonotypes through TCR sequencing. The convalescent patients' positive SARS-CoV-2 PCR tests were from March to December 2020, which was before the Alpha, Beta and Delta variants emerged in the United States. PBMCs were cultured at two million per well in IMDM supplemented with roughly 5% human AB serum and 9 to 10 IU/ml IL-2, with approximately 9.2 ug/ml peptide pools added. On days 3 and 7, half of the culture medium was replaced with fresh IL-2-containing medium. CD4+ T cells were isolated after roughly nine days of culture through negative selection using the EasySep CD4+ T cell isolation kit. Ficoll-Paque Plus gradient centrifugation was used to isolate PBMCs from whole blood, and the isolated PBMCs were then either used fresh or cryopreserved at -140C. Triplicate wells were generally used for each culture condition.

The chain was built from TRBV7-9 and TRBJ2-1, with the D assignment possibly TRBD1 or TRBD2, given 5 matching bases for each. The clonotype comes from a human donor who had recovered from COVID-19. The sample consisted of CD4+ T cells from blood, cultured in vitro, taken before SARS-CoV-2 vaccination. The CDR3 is CASSPVSGRGHDEQFF. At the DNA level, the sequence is TGTGCCAGCAGCCCTGTCTCGGGGCGAGGGCACGATGAGCAGTTCTTC.